This is a list of T cell receptor beta chains from one sample in a study. From the RT-PCR reads, TCRdb called clonotypes with MiXCR, one entry per CDR3 protein. Among more than 600,000 distinct CDR3 sequences listed, 14% were seen once. The source material was memory CD4+ T cells from blood. These receptors were obtained from a female donor in good health, serving as a healthy control. CDR3s include the opening cysteine and the closing phenylalanine or tryptophan. The D gene is left open where the match is weak. Clone size appears in some rows only: once, few, many, or a class for an expanded clone.

d_call j_call clone_size v_call cdr3_aa cdr3_nt
NA TRBJ1-1 NA TRBV20-1 CSAPRRGLNTEAFF TGCAGTGCTCCCCGGAGGGGCTTAAACACTGAAGCTTTCTTT
NA TRBJ2-5 NA TRBV5-1 CASSLDRRGVETQYF TGCGCCAGCAGCTTGGACAGGAGGGGAGTAGAGACCCAGTACTTC
NA TRBJ2-1 few TRBV4-2 CASSQDGPGGNEQFF TGTGCCAGCAGCCAAGATGGTCCCGGAGGGAATGAGCAGTTCTTC
NA TRBJ2-2 NA TRBV27 CASTTGAWTGELFF TGTGCCAGCACCACGGGGGCATGGACCGGGGAGCTGTTTTTT
NA TRBJ1-2 many TRBV30 CAWSVDYGYTF TGTGCCTGGAGTGTAGACTATGGCTACACCTTC
NA TRBJ1-4 NA TRBV12-3/TRBV12-4 CASKLTGREEKLFF TGTGCCAGCAAACTCACGGGGCGAGAAGAAAAACTGTTTTTT
NA TRBJ1-2 NA TRBV6-4 CASSPTGTGGYGYTF TGTGCCAGCAGTCCGACCGGGACTGGGGGTTATGGCTACACCTTC
TRBD2 TRBJ2-7 many TRBV29-1 CSAGGNKNEQYF TGCAGCGCGGGGGGTAACAAAAACGAGCAGTACTTC
NA TRBJ1-4 NA TRBV3-1 CASSPGAGLNEKLFF TGTGCCAGCAGTCCCGGGGCAGGGCTTAATGAAAAACTGTTTTTT
TRBD2 TRBJ2-1 NA TRBV12-3/TRBV12-4 CASSPTTSLGNEQFF TGTGCCAGCAGTCCCACGACTAGCCTGGGAAATGAGCAGTTCTTC
NA TRBJ1-2 few TRBV3-1 CASSQRPTGRSNYGYTF TGTGCCAGCAGCCAACGGCCGACAGGCCGTTCTAACTATGGCTACACCTTC
NA TRBJ2-1 few TRBV6-4 CATSGTSNEQFF TGTGCCACCTCCGGGACCTCAAATGAGCAGTTCTTC
TRBD1 TRBJ2-7 many TRBV5-1 CASSPLTATTGREQYF TGCGCCAGCAGTCCTCTGACGGCAACGACAGGGCGGGAGCAGTACTTC
NA TRBJ2-1 NA TRBV6-1 CASTTGTLSLNEQFF TGTGCCAGCACTACCGGGACGTTGAGTCTCAATGAGCAGTTCTTC
TRBD2 TRBJ2-1 many TRBV20-1 CSARGTSGRGEQFF TGCAGTGCTAGGGGGACTAGCGGGAGGGGTGAGCAGTTCTTC
NA TRBJ1-4 NA TRBV20-1 CSAFTDSTNEKLFF TGCAGTGCCTTCACGGATTCAACAAATGAAAAACTGTTTTTT
NA TRBJ2-3 NA TRBV7-2 CASSRGVVTDTQYF TGTGCCAGCAGCCGTGGGGTCGTCACAGATACGCAGTATTTT
TRBD2 TRBJ2-7 NA TRBV28 CASSPRLAGSHEQYF TGTGCCAGCAGTCCCCGACTAGCGGGGAGCCACGAGCAGTACTTC
NA TRBJ1-1 many TRBV12-3/TRBV12-4 CASIIQGNTEAFF TGTGCCAGCATCATACAGGGGAACACTGAAGCTTTCTTT
NA TRBJ2-1 few TRBV20-1 CSASSPRVNEQFF TGCAGTGCTAGTTCCCCTCGGGTGAATGAGCAGTTCTTC
NA TRBJ1-5 NA TRBV27 CASSLFRGQPQHF TGTGCCAGCAGTTTATTCAGGGGTCAGCCCCAGCATTTT
NA TRBJ1-6 NA TRBV6-6 CASIDGGYNSPLHF TGTGCCAGCATTGACGGCGGCTATAATTCACCCCTCCACTTT
TRBD1 TRBJ1-6 NA TRBV20-1 CSARDQGAGGDSPLHF TGCAGTGCTAGAGATCAGGGGGCAGGAGGAGATTCACCCCTCCACTTT
NA TRBJ2-3 many TRBV7-2 CASSLASAGTDTQYF TGTGCCAGCAGCTTAGCGTCGGCGGGCACAGATACGCAGTATTTT
NA TRBJ1-6 NA TRBV5-6 CASSFSGGASPLHF TGTGCCAGCAGCTTCTCGGGGGGGGCCTCACCCCTCCACTTT
TRBD2 TRBJ2-1 many TRBV20-1 CSARASGRLNEQFF TGCAGTGCTAGAGCTAGCGGAAGACTCAATGAGCAGTTCTTC
NA TRBJ2-7 many TRBV15 CATSRDWGTYEQYF TGTGCCACCAGCAGAGATTGGGGCACCTACGAGCAGTACTTC
NA TRBJ1-5 NA TRBV9 CASSVNGDQPQHF TGTGCCAGCAGCGTAAATGGAGATCAGCCCCAGCATTTT
TRBD2 TRBJ2-7 few TRBV9 CASSGSGRAYEQYF TGTGCCAGCAGCGGTAGCGGGAGGGCCTACGAGCAGTACTTC
NA TRBJ1-1 NA TRBV20-1 CSARDDGGSTEAFF TGCAGTGCTAGAGATGACGGTGGGAGCACTGAAGCTTTCTTT
NA TRBJ1-1 many TRBV12-3/TRBV12-4 CASSLYSGNTEAFF TGTGCCAGCAGTTTATATTCTGGGAACACTGAAGCTTTCTTT
TRBD2 TRBJ2-7 NA TRBV5-1 CASRPITSGAYEQYF TGCGCCAGCAGACCTATTACTAGCGGGGCTTACGAGCAGTACTTC
NA TRBJ2-3 NA TRBV6-2/TRBV6-3 CASSYQGGRTDTQYF TGTGCCAGCAGTTATCAGGGCGGGCGCACAGATACGCAGTATTTT
TRBD1 TRBJ2-1 many TRBV27 CASIKVRDRGINEQFF TGTGCCAGCATTAAAGTCCGGGACAGGGGTATCAATGAGCAGTTCTTC
NA TRBJ1-5 many TRBV29-1 CSVLTAGDQPQHF TGCAGCGTGCTGACAGCTGGGGATCAGCCCCAGCATTTT
NA TRBJ2-3 many TRBV4-2 CASSQGTLYVTQYF TGTGCCAGCAGCCAAGGGACACTATACGTTACGCAGTATTTT
TRBD2 TRBJ2-3 once TRBV7-3 CASSATSESTDTQYF TGTGCCAGCAGCGCAACTAGCGAAAGCACAGATACGCAGTATTTT
NA TRBJ2-7 NA TRBV5-6 CASSLLQYEQYF TGTGCCAGCAGCCTCCTACAATACGAGCAGTACTTC
NA TRBJ2-3 many TRBV20-1 CSAPPIGSSTDTQYF TGCAGTGCTCCCCCTATCGGGTCTAGCACAGATACGCAGTATTTT
TRBD1 TRBJ2-4 many TRBV7-9 CASSIGQGAPNIQYF TGTGCCAGCAGCATTGGACAGGGGGCCCCAAACATTCAGTACTTC
NA TRBJ1-1 NA TRBV7-6 CASSSLFRTEAFF TGTGCCAGCAGCTCCCTGTTCAGGACAGAAGCTTTCTTT
NA TRBJ2-3 NA TRBV6-6 CASTWSTYGDTQYF TGTGCCAGCACCTGGAGTACCTACGGGGATACGCAGTATTTT
TRBD1 TRBJ2-3 NA TRBV5-1 CASSLVYDRVPDTQYF TGCGCCAGCAGCTTGGTTTATGACAGGGTTCCAGATACGCAGTATTTT
TRBD2 TRBJ2-4 few TRBV20-1 CSATGLAGDGWTKNIQYF TGCAGTGCTACGGGGCTAGCGGGAGATGGATGGACCAAAAACATTCAGTACTTC
NA TRBJ2-5 NA TRBV5-1 CASRVRGQETQYF TGCGCCAGCAGAGTGCGCGGCCAAGAGACCCAGTACTTC
TRBD1 TRBJ2-7 few TRBV28 CASRGQATYEQYF TGTGCCAGCAGGGGACAGGCGACCTACGAGCAGTACTTC
NA TRBJ2-1 once TRBV28 CASRTFFESNNEQFF TGTGCCAGCAGGACCTTCTTTGAAAGCAACAATGAGCAGTTCTTC
TRBD2 TRBJ2-1 few TRBV3-1 CASSQGGGAFNEQFF TGTGCCAGCAGCCAAGGCGGGGGGGCTTTCAATGAGCAGTTCTTC
NA TRBJ1-5 NA TRBV12-3/TRBV12-4 CASGQSNQPQHF TGTGCCAGCGGACAATCAAATCAGCCCCAGCATTTT
NA TRBJ1-4 many TRBV12-3/TRBV12-4 CASSSSGTGGEKLFF NA
NA TRBJ2-1 NA TRBV18 CASSPSDPYNEQFF TGTGCCAGCTCACCTTCGGACCCCTACAATGAGCAGTTCTTC
NA TRBJ2-1 few TRBV20-1 CSARTSAYNEQFF TGCAGTGCTAGAACGTCAGCTTACAATGAGCAGTTCTTC
NA TRBJ2-5 many TRBV6-1 CASRARGYQETQYF TGTGCCAGCAGGGCCCGGGGGTACCAAGAGACCCAGTACTTC
NA TRBJ2-1 few TRBV15 CATSRDWNEQFF TGTGCCACCAGCCGGGACTGGAATGAGCAGTTCTTC
NA TRBJ2-7 many TRBV12-3/TRBV12-4 CASTAQGFGEQYF TGTGCCAGCACCGCTCAGGGGTTCGGCGAGCAGTACTTC